This TCR beta chain derives from a study of blood T cell repertoires in COVID-19. Original analysis: Using reference gene primer amplification, nucleated cell counts were estimated. Only in-frame clones appear in the TCRdb table, and some are missing; sequencing was by immunoSEQ multiplex PCR. The DNA was the basis for D and trimming; V, J and clone size are from that table. The sample comprises around 310,000 clones, around 90% of which are singletons, and about 1% rests with the top ten. While infection was still active, Seattle patients were enrolled and then followed longitudinally. The germline CDR1 and CDR2 sequences are SEHNR and FQNEAQ (reference sequence). The CDR3 is 13 amino acids. V dropped 6 bases and J dropped 5 bases, with 10 bases sitting between them.

The material sequenced was peripheral blood. This clonotype originated in a woman in her forties with COVID-19, enrolled during active disease. J is TRBJ1-4 and V is TRBV7-9, with no clear D. DNA of the CDR3: TGTGCCAGCAGTCGCGCCCCAAATGAAAAACTGTTTTTT. This codes for CASSRAPNEKLFF.